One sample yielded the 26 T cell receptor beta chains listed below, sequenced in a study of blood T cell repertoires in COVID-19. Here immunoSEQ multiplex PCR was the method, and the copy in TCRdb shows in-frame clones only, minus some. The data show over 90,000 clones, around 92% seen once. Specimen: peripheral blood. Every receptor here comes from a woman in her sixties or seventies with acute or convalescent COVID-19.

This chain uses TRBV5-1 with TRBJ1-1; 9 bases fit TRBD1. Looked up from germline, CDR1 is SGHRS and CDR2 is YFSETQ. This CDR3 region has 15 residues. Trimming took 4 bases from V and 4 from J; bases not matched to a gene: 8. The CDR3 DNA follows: TGCGCCAGCAGCCAGGGACAGGGAGGTGGCACTGAAGCTTTCTTT. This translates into CASSQGQGGGTEAFF.

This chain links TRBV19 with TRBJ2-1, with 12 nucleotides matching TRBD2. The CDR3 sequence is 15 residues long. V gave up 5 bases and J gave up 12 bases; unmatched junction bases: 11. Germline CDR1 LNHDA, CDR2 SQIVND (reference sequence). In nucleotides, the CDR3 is TGTGCCAGTAGTCGGACTAGCGGGACCCTTTCGGGGCAGTTCTTC. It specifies CASSRTSGTLSGQFF.

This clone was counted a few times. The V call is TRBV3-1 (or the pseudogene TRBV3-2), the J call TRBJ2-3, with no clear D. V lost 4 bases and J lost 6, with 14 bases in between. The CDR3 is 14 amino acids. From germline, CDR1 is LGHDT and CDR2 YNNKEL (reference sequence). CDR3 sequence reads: CASSLKTLRDTQYF. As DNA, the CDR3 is TGTGCCAGCAGCCTAAAGACACTCCGGGATACGCAGTATTTT.

The CDR3 region is CASSQDRRFYGYTF. The CDR3 region has the DNA TGTGCCAGCAGCCAGGACAGGAGATTCTATGGCTACACCTTC. The chain employs TRBV3-1 (or the pseudogene TRBV3-2) and TRBJ1-2, with 7 bases fitting TRBD1. The CDR3 covers 14 residues. Germline loops: CDR1 LGHDT, CDR2 YNNKEL (reference sequence). V lost 3 bases to trimming and J lost 4 bases; unmatched junction nucleotides: 5.

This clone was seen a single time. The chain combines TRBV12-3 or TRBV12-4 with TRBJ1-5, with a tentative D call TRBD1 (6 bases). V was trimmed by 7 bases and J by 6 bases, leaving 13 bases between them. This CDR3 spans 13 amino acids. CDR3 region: CASTQDSFQPQHF. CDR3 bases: TGTGCCAGCACCCAGGACAGTTTTCAGCCCCAGCATTTT.

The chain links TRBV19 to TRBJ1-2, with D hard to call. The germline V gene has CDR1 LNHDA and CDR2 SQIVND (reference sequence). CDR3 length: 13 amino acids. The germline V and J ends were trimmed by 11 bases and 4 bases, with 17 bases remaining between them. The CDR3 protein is CASESEGRYGYTF. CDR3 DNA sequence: TGTGCCTCCGAGAGTGAGGGCCGCTATGGCTACACCTTC.

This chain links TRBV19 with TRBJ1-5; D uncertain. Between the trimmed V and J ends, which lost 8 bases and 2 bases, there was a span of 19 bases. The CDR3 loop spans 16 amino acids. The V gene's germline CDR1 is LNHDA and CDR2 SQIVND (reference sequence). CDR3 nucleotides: TGTGCCAGTTCTCGGAGGGCAGAGGGTGGCAATCAGCCCCAGCATTTT. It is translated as CASSRRAEGGNQPQHF.

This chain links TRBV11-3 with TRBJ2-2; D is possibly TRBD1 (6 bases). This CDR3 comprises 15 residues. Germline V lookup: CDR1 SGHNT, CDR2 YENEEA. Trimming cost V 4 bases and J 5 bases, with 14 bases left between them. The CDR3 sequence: CASSSIGTFTGELFF. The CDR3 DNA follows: TGTGCCAGCAGCTCCATCGGGACATTTACCGGGGAGCTGTTTTTT.

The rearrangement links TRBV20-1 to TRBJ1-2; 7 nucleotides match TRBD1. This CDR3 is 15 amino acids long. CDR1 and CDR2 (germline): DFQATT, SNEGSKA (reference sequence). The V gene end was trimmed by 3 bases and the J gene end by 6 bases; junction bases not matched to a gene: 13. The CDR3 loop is CSASVFGTDGNGYTF. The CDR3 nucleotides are TGCAGTGCTAGTGTTTTCGGGACAGACGGGAATGGCTACACCTTC.

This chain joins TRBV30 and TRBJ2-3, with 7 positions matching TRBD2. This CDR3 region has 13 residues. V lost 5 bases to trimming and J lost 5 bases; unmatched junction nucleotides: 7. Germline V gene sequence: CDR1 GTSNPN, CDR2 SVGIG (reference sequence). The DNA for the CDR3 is TGTGCCTGGGCTCGACTAGCAGGAGATACGCAGTATTTT. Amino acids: CAWARLAGDTQYF. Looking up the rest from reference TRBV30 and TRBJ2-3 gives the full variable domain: SQTIHQWPATLVQPVGSPLSLECTVEGTSNPNLYWYRQAAGRGLQLLFYSVGIGQISSEVPQNLSASRPQDRQFILSSKKLLLSDSGFYLCAWARLAGDTQYFGPGTRLTVL.

CDR3 in DNA: TGTGCCAGCAGTTTAGCCAGGAACACTGAAGCTTTCTTT. Translated: CASSLARNTEAFF. The chain joins TRBV12-3 or TRBV12-4 to TRBJ1-1; D not resolved. The CDR3 totals 13 residues. V shed 0 bases and J shed 1 base, with 3 bases lying between them.

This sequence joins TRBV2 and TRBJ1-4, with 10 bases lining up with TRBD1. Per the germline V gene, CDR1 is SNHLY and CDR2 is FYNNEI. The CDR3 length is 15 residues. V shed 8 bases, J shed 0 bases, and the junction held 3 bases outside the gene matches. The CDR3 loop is CASRDRGATNEKLFF. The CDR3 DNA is TGTGCCAGCCGGGACAGGGGAGCAACTAATGAAAAACTGTTTTTT.

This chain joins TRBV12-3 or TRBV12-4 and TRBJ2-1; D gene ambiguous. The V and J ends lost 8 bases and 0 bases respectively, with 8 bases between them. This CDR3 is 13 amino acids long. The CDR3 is CASRSSSYNEQFF. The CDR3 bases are TGTGCCAGCCGTAGCAGCTCCTACAATGAGCAGTTCTTC.

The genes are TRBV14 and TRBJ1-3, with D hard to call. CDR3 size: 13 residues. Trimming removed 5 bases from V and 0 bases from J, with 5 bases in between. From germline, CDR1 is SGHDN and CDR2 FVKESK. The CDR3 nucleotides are TGTGCCAGCAGCTACACCTCTGGAAACACCATATATTTT. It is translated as CASSYTSGNTIYF. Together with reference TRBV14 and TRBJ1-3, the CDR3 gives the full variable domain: EAGVTQFPSHSVIEKGQTVTLRCDPISGHDNLYWYRRVMGKEIKFLLHFVKESKQDESGMPNNRFLAERTGGTYSTLKVQPAELEDSGVYFCASSYTSGNTIYFGEGSWLTVV.

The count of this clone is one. CDR3 amino acids: CASSVRLAGGNEQFF. CDR3 bases: TGTGCCAGCAGCGTACGCCTAGCGGGAGGCAATGAGCAGTTCTTC. The rearrangement joins TRBV11-3 to TRBJ2-1, with TRBD2 identical over 11 bases. Per germline, CDR1 SGHNT and CDR2 YENEEA. V was clipped by 5 bases and J by 6 bases; unmatched bases: 6. CDR3 length: 15 residues.

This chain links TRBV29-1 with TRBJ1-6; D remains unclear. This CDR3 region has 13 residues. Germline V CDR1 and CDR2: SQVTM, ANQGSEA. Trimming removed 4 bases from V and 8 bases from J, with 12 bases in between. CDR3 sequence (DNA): TGCAGCGTTGGCCCGTTTCCGGATTCACCCCTCCACTTT. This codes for CSVGPFPDSPLHF.

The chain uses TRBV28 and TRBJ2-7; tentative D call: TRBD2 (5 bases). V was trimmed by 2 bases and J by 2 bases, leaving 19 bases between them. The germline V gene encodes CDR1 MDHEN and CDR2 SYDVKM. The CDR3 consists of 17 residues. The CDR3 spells CASSLTRRGGLAYEQYV. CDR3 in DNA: TGTGCCAGCAGTTTAACCCGACGCGGCGGGCTTGCCTACGAGCAGTACGTC.

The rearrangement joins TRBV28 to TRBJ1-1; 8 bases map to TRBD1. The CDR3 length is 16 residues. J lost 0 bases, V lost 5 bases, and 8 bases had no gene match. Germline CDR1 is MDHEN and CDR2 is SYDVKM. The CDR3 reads CASSPWTGSMNTEAFF. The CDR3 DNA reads TGTGCCAGCAGTCCTTGGACAGGGTCCATGAACACTGAAGCTTTCTTT.

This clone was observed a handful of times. For the CDR3, the DNA is TGCAGCGTTGGGGGGACAGGGATATCAACTGAAGCTTTCTTT. Protein sequence: CSVGGTGISTEAFF. The V gene is TRBV29-1, the J gene TRBJ1-1; 9 bases map to TRBD1. Germline CDR1 is SQVTM and CDR2 is ANQGSEA. CDR3 length equals 14 residues. Unmatched junction bases numbered 8, after V lost 4 bases and J lost 5 bases.

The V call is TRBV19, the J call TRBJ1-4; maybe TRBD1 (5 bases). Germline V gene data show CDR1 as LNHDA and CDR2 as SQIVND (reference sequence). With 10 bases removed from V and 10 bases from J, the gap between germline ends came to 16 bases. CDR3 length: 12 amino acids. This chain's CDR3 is CATAEDGGKLFF. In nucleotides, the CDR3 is TGTGCCACAGCGGAGGACGGGGGAAAACTGTTTTTT. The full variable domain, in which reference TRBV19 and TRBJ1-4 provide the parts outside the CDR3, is DGGITQSPKYLFRKEGQNVTLSCEQNLNHDAMYWYRQDPGQGLRLIYYSQIVNDFQKGDIAEGYSVSREKKESFPLTVTSAQKNPTAFYLCATAEDGGKLFFGSGTQLSVL.

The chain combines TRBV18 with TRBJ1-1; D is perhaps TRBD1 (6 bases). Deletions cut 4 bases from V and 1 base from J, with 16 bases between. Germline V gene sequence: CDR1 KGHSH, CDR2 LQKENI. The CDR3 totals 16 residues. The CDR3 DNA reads TGTGCCAGCTCACAATCGGGACATCGGAGGAACACTGAAGCTTTCTTT. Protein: CASSQSGHRRNTEAFF.

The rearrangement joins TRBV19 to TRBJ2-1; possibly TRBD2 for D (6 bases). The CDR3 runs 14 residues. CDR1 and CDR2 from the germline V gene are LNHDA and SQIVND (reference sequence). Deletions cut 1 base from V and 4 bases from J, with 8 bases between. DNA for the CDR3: TGTGCCAGTAGTATAGGCGGGACTTACAATGAGCAGTTCTTC. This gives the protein CASSIGGTYNEQFF.

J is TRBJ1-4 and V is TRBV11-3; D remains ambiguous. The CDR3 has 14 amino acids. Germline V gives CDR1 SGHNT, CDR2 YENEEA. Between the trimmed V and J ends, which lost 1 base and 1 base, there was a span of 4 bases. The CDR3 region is CASSLGGTNEKLFF. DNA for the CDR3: TGTGCCAGCAGCTTAGGAGGAACTAATGAAAAACTGTTTTTT.

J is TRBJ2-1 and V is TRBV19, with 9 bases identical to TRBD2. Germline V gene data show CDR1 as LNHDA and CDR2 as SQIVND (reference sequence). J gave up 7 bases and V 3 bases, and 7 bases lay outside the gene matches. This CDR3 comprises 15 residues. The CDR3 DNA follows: TGTGCCAGTAGTATTGTCGCGGGAGGGCTGAATGAGCAGTTCTTC. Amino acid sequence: CASSIVAGGLNEQFF.

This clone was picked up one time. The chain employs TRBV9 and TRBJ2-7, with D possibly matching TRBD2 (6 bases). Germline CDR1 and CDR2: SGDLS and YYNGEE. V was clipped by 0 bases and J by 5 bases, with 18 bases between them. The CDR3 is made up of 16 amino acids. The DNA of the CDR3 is TGTGCCAGCAGCGTAGGGGGACTCGAGACCGATCACGAGCAGTACTTC. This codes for CASSVGGLETDHEQYF.

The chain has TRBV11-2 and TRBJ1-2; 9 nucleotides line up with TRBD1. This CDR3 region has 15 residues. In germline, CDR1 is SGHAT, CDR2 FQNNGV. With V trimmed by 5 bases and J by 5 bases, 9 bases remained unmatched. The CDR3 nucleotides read TGTGCCAGCAGCATACGGGAGGGGACAGGGTATGGCTACACCTTC. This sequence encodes CASSIREGTGYGYTF.